This TCR beta chain was obtained from a study of beta chain features in type 1 diabetes. Overall study: Healthy donors and patients had similar age, gender and cell yields. Study-level results: Healthy donors had naive, central memory and Treg TCRB repertoires that appeared less similar than those seen among patients. Insertions were fewer and deletions more numerous at VDJ junctions in type 1 diabetes patients.

In regard to this clone: The target antigen is unknown.

The entirety of the isolated RNA underwent reverse transcription, so expressed TCRB transcripts were sequenced. Clones were read by immunoSEQ multiplex PCR, and TCRdb kept only the in-frame ones, dropping some. This table holds hundreds of thousands of clones, roughly 16% found once. Staining for CD45RO/CCR7/CD25/CD127/CD95/CD27 allowed sorting of CD4+ naive, central memory, regulatory and stem cell-like memory cells. CDR1 and CDR2 from the germline V gene are SNHLY and FYNNEI. CDR3 size: 11 residues. V dropped 4 bases and J dropped 10 bases, with 10 bases sitting between them. Sample: naive CD4+ T cells from blood. This clonotype was obtained from a man aged 18-30 years in good health. This chain uses TRBV2 with TRBJ1-2; D ambiguous. CDR3 sequence reads: CASSGSRVYTF. The CDR3 nucleotides read TGTGCCAGCAGTGGCAGTAGGGTCTACACCTTC.